The 24 T cell receptor beta chains presented below share a single source sample, sequenced in a study of human T cells and chemical hapten exposure. A single record per CDR3 protein comes from TCRdb applying MiXCR to the 5' RACE reads. The sample consists of 110,000 or so distinct CDR3 sequences, 15% to 20% of them appearing once. The template was total RNA from unfractionated whole blood. The receptors come from a human donor in good health.

This clonotype turned up a few times. J is TRBJ1-4 and V is TRBV5-6; unclear D gene. The CDR3 spans 14 residues. V was pared by 0 bases and J by 5 bases, with 8 bases between. CDR1 and CDR2 from the germline V gene are SGHDT and YYEEEE. The CDR3 DNA reads TGTGCCAGCAGCTTGGGCCCTACCAATGAAAAACTGTTTTTT. This codes for CASSLGPTNEKLFF.

The chain couples TRBV2 to TRBJ2-1; no clear D. This CDR3 spans 14 amino acids. Trimming shortened V by 6 bases and J by 0 bases, and 9 bases separated the two germline ends. Germline values: CDR1 SNHLY, CDR2 FYNNEI. The CDR3 nucleotides are TGTGCCAGCAGGGTATTCAGCTCCTACAATGAGCAGTTCTTC. Protein: CASRVFSSYNEQFF. The entire variable domain, with the rest obtained from reference TRBV2 and TRBJ2-1, is as follows: EPEVTQTPSHQVTQMGQEVILRCVPISNHLYFYWYRQILGQKVEFLVSFYNNEISEKSEIFDDQFSVERPDGSNFTLKIRSTKLEDSAMYFCASRVFSSYNEQFFGPGTRLTVL.

The V call is TRBV27, the J call TRBJ1-3, with D unclear. This CDR3 is 15 amino acids long. Germline CDR1 and CDR2: MNHEY and SMNVEV (reference sequence). V was clipped by 1 base and J by 0 bases, with 7 bases between them. For the CDR3, the DNA is TGTGCCAGCAGTTTATTCCCCCCCTCTGGAAACACCATATATTTT. It codes for CASSLFPPSGNTIYF.

A few counts support this clonotype. This chain connects TRBV20-1 to TRBJ2-5; 12 positions match TRBD2. From germline, CDR1 is DFQATT and CDR2 SNEGSKA (reference sequence). J was trimmed by 4 bases and V by 4 bases; bases with no gene match: 10. The CDR3 spans 16 residues. The CDR3: CSATDLAGGGLETQYF. For the CDR3, the DNA is TGCAGTGCTACCGACCTAGCGGGAGGGGGTCTAGAGACCCAGTACTTC.

The genes are TRBV7-9 and TRBJ2-3; 16 bases agree with TRBD2. The V gene's germline CDR1 is SEHNR and CDR2 FQNEAQ (reference sequence). The CDR3 has 15 amino acids. With 5 bases clipped from V and 9 bases from J, the junction kept 5 bases outside the gene matches. The CDR3 DNA sequence: TGTGCCAGCAGCCCGGGGACTAGCGGGAGGGCAACGCAGTATTTT. Translation: CASSPGTSGRATQYF.

The CDR3: CASKLGGGGPGETQYF. CDR3 nucleotide sequence: TGTGCCAGCAAACTCGGCGGGGGAGGGCCTGGGGAGACCCAGTACTTC. The gene calls are TRBV6-5 and TRBJ2-5, with 7 bases aligning to TRBD2. Germline assignment: CDR1 MNHEY and CDR2 SVGAGI. Trimming cost V 7 bases and J 5 bases; bases outside gene matches: 16. This CDR3 is 16 amino acids long.

The chain employs TRBV11-2 and TRBJ2-1; 7 bases are a match to TRBD2. Looked up from germline, CDR1 is SGHAT and CDR2 is FQNNGV. The CDR3 runs to 16 residues. V dropped 2 bases and J dropped 7; count of bases not matched to a gene: 11. This CDR3 is CASSLRAGAIGNEQFF. In DNA, the CDR3 is TGTGCCAGCAGCTTACGGGCGGGAGCGATAGGGAATGAGCAGTTCTTC.

This chain joins TRBV27 and TRBJ1-4; D perhaps matches TRBD1 (6 bases). From germline, CDR1 is MNHEY and CDR2 SMNVEV (reference sequence). Trimming stripped 3 bases from V and 5 bases from J, with 19 bases between. The CDR3 totals 17 residues. The CDR3 sequence: CASSFYTGLGGNEKLFF. DNA of the CDR3: TGTGCCAGCAGTTTCTACACAGGGCTGGGAGGAAATGAAAAACTGTTTTTT.

This clonotype was recorded a few times. The V gene is TRBV28, the J gene TRBJ2-3; unclear D gene. Deletions cut 4 bases from V and 7 bases from J, with 12 bases between. Germline V gene lookup returns CDR1 MDHEN and CDR2 SYDVKM. The CDR3 is made up of 13 amino acids. In DNA, the CDR3 is TGTGCCAGCAGTTCCCCGGACGGGTATACGCAGTATTTT. As protein: CASSSPDGYTQYF.

The chain recombines TRBV27 with TRBJ2-7; 7 nucleotides agree with TRBD1. Losses at the gene ends were 8 bases for V and 3 bases for J; bases not matched to a gene: 7. This CDR3 comprises 13 residues. From germline, CDR1 is MNHEY and CDR2 SMNVEV (reference sequence). CDR3: CASAGTENYEQYF. The CDR3 DNA reads TGTGCCAGCGCCGGGACAGAGAACTACGAGCAGTACTTC.

The chain links TRBV11-2 to TRBJ2-7; the match to TRBD2 covers 8 bases. V dropped 1 base and J dropped 0; count of bases not matched to a gene: 8. The CDR3 extends over 17 amino acids. Germline V gene data show CDR1 as SGHAT and CDR2 as FQNNGV. The CDR3 DNA follows: TGTGCCAGCAGCTTAGTCGGGGGGGCACAAAGCTCCTACGAGCAGTACTTC. Protein product: CASSLVGGAQSSYEQYF.

The sample holds many counts of this clonotype. CDR3 DNA: TGCGCCAGCTCGGACGGCAGAAACACAGATACGCAGTATTTT. It specifies CASSDGRNTDTQYF. The chain joins TRBV5-1 to TRBJ2-3; D gene unclear. The ends were cut back, 7 bases at V and 2 bases at J, with 14 bases in the middle. In germline, CDR1 is SGHRS, CDR2 YFSETQ. The CDR3 is 14 residues long.

V and J are TRBV4-1 and TRBJ1-1, with D perhaps TRBD1 (5 bases). V lost 2 bases to trimming and J lost 0 bases, with 10 bases between them. The germline gives CDR1 MGHRA, CDR2 YSYEKL. The CDR3 sequence is 15 residues long. The CDR3 sequence is CASSQLGLMNTEAFF. The CDR3 DNA reads TGCGCCAGCAGCCAACTGGGACTGATGAACACTGAAGCTTTCTTT.

This clonotype was recorded a few times. Here the CDR3 reads CASSFGGLSTGELFF. The CDR3 DNA reads as TGTGCCAGCAGTTTCGGGGGGCTTAGCACCGGGGAGCTGTTTTTT. This chain uses TRBV28 with TRBJ2-2; weak D call: TRBD2 (7 bases). CDR3 length: 15 amino acids. The germline CDR1 and CDR2 sequences are MDHEN and SYDVKM. V gave up 3 bases and J gave up 4 bases, with 12 bases separating them.

The J gene is TRBJ1-1, the V gene TRBV28, with 8 positions matching TRBD1. CDR1 is MDHEN, CDR2 SYDVKM, per germline. The CDR3 contains 13 residues. J gave up 6 bases and V 6 bases, and 6 bases lay outside the gene matches. CDR3 sequence reads: CASREQGGAEAFF. CDR3 DNA sequence: TGTGCCAGCAGGGAACAGGGGGGGGCTGAAGCTTTCTTT. The variable domain in full, completed from reference TRBV28 and TRBJ1-1, reads DVKVTQSSRYLVKRTGEKVFLECVQDMDHENMFWYRQDPGLGLRLIYFSYDVKMKEKGDIPEGYSVSREKKERFSLILESASTNQTSMYLCASREQGGAEAFFGQGTRLTVV.

This clonotype was seen only a few times. The chain is built from TRBV5-1 and TRBJ1-1; no reliable D call. The CDR3 runs to 14 residues. From germline, CDR1 is SGHRS and CDR2 YFSETQ. Trimming pared 0 bases from V and 5 bases from J, leaving 11 bases between. CDR3 in DNA: TGCGCCAGCAGCTTGGATGCGTTGGGGACTGAAGCTTTCTTT. Translated, it gives CASSLDALGTEAFF.

The rearrangement uses TRBV27 and TRBJ2-1; 7 bases line up with TRBD1. Per the germline V gene, CDR1 is MNHEY and CDR2 is SMNVEV (reference sequence). J lost 0 bases, V lost 1 base, and 0 bases had no gene match. CDR3 length: 15 residues. CDR3 DNA sequence: TGTGCCAGCAGTTTATGGACAGGCTCCTACAATGAGCAGTTCTTC. Protein product: CASSLWTGSYNEQFF.

This clonotype has more than one count but fewer than ten. The chain joins TRBV29-1 to TRBJ1-2; 11 positions match TRBD1. The CDR3 runs 17 residues. With 4 bases clipped from V and 1 base from J, the junction kept 11 bases outside the gene matches. Germline CDR1 is SQVTM and CDR2 is ANQGSEA. The CDR3 here is CSVVGQGEFAINYGYTF. CDR3 nucleotides: TGCAGCGTTGTGGGACAGGGGGAGTTTGCAATTAACTATGGCTACACCTTC.

The chain carries TRBV4-2 and TRBJ2-3, with D perhaps TRBD1 (5 bases). The germline V and J ends were trimmed by 4 bases and 5 bases, with 7 bases remaining between them. The CDR3 has 12 amino acids. CDR1 is LGHNA and CDR2 is YNFKEQ in the germline V gene. The CDR3 protein is CASSPDRDTQYF. The CDR3 DNA sequence: TGTGCCAGCAGCCCTGACAGAGATACGCAGTATTTT.

This chain links TRBV25-1 with TRBJ2-1; D perhaps matches TRBD2 (6 bases). The germline V gene encodes CDR1 MGHDK and CDR2 SYGVNS. The CDR3 totals 17 residues. Trimming pared 4 bases from V and 2 bases from J, leaving 18 bases between. The CDR3 loop is CASSGGVNSGPYNEQFF. CDR3 coding DNA: TGTGCCAGCAGTGGGGGGGTTAATAGCGGCCCCTACAATGAGCAGTTCTTC.

This clonotype appeared a few times. CDR3 nucleotide sequence: TGTGCCAGCAGTGAAGAGGGGGCCGTCCGCTACGAGCAGTACTTC. Amino acids: CASSEEGAVRYEQYF. The V gene is TRBV2, the J gene TRBJ2-7; TRBD1 matches at 7 bases. From germline, CDR1 is SNHLY and CDR2 FYNNEI. V lost 1 base to trimming and J lost 3 bases; unmatched junction nucleotides: 6. CDR3 size: 15 residues.

The table lists this clonotype with many counts. V is TRBV7-2 and J is TRBJ2-1; D is unresolved. This CDR3 region has 15 residues. Germline CDR1 is SGHTA and CDR2 is FQGNSA. The V gene lost 5 bases and the J gene lost 8 bases, with 19 bases spanning the gap. This CDR3 is CASSAKLLAGDEQFF. The CDR3 nucleotides are TGTGCCAGCAGCGCCAAGCTCCTCGCTGGGGATGAGCAGTTCTTC. Full variable domain (rest looked up from reference TRBV7-2 and TRBJ2-1): GAGVSQSPSNKVTEKGKDVELRCDPISGHTALYWYRQSLGQGLEFLIYFQGNSAPDKSGLPSDRFSAERTGGSVSTLTIQRTQQEDSAVYLCASSAKLLAGDEQFFGPGTRLTVL.

This clonotype has ten or more counts. The V gene is TRBV28, the J gene TRBJ1-1, with TRBD1 matching over 8 bases. This CDR3 contains 14 residues. CDR1 and CDR2 (germline): MDHEN, SYDVKM. The V and J ends lost 2 bases and 6 bases, in that order; junction bases with no gene match: 5. The CDR3 here is CASSLRAGGSEAFF. The CDR3 bases are TGTGCCAGCAGTTTACGGGCAGGGGGCTCTGAAGCTTTCTTT.

The V call is TRBV4-1, the J call TRBJ2-7, with TRBD2 identical over 8 bases. This CDR3 contains 17 residues. Trimming removed 3 bases from V and 2 bases from J; junction bases left unmatched: 12. Germline loops: CDR1 MGHRA, CDR2 YSYEKL. The CDR3 coding sequence is TGCGCCAGCAGCCACTACTCGTATCCAGCGGGAGCCTACGAGCAGTACTTC. Protein: CASSHYSYPAGAYEQYF.